Listed below are T cell receptor beta chains from one sample, sequenced in a study of Tregs in tolerant kidney transplant recipients. Sequenced by immunoSEQ multiplex PCR; TCRdb stores in-frame clones only, minus some. The table records about 240,000 clones, roughly four fifths of them present only once. Sequencing was performed on CD4+ T cells from blood. The receptors derive from a human donor in good health. Both conserved end residues are part of each CDR3. A D gene is named only where the DNA matches it firmly. Size tells how often a clone was seen (once, few, many) or the class of an expanded clone, and some rows leave it out.

>TRBV27|15|TRBJ1-2|TRBD1|few
CASSLFRDRGVGYTF
TGTGCCAGCAGTTTATTCAGAGACAGGGGTGTTGGCTACACCTTC
>TRBV14|16|TRBJ2-7|NA|NA
CASSQDSPASSYEQYF
TGTGCCAGCAGCCAAGATTCCCCGGCGTCCTCCTACGAGCAGTACTTC
>TRBV5-4|18|TRBJ2-6|NA|NA
CASSLGLWGEAGANVLTF
TGTGCCAGCAGCTTGGGGCTTTGGGGGGAGGCTGGGGCCAACGTCCTGACTTTC
>TRBV6-4|12|TRBJ1-4|NA|NA
CATRRPKEKLFF
TGTGCCACCCGACGGCCGAAGGAAAAACTGTTTTTT
>TRBV4-1|20|TRBJ2-4|TRBD1|NA
CASSRQRTDRGKLAKNIQYF
TGCGCCAGCAGCCGCCAGAGGACCGACAGGGGCAAGCTAGCCAAAAACATTCAGTACTTC
>TRBV27|14|TRBJ2-4|TRBD2|NA
CASSPRTSGNIQYF
TGTGCCAGCAGTCCCCGGACTAGCGGAAACATTCAGTACTTC
>TRBV5-1|14|TRBJ1-1|NA|once
CASSLGQTNTEAFF
TGCGCCAGCAGCTTAGGACAAACGAACACTGAAGCTTTCTTT
>TRBV30|15|TRBJ1-1|NA|NA
CAWSVRGLRNTEAFF
TGTGCCTGGAGTGTACGTGGGTTGAGGAACACTGAAGCTTTCTTT
>TRBV7-9|14|TRBJ1-5|TRBD1|NA
CASSHTGENQPQHF
TGTGCCAGCAGTCACACAGGGGAAAATCAGCCCCAGCATTTT
>TRBV18|15|TRBJ1-2|NA|few
CASSPGGRSNYGYTF
TGTGCCAGCTCACCAGGTGGTCGCTCTAACTATGGCTACACCTTC
>TRBV29-1|15|TRBJ1-3|NA|NA
CSASIRQSTGNTIYF
TGCAGCGCCTCGATCCGACAGTCGACTGGAAACACCATATATTTT
>TRBV2|13|TRBJ1-1|TRBD1|NA
CASSRTGLAEAFF
TGTGCCAGCAGTCGGACAGGGCTAGCTGAAGCTTTCTTT
>TRBV4-2|17|TRBJ2-1|NA|NA
CASSPSLAAPDYNEQFF
TGTGCCAGCAGCCCAAGTTTAGCGGCCCCGGACTACAATGAGCAGTTCTTC
>TRBV6-5|14|TRBJ2-5|NA|few
CASKAATSSETQYF
TGTGCCAGCAAAGCCGCGACTAGTTCAGAGACCCAGTACTTC
>TRBV7-9|12|TRBJ1-2|NA|NA
CASSDPGLGYTF
TGTGCCAGCAGCGACCCAGGGCTGGGCTACACCTTC
>TRBV27|15|TRBJ1-2|TRBD1|NA
CASSLRRGYNYGYTF
TGTGCCAGCAGTTTGCGCAGGGGGTATAACTATGGCTACACCTTC